One sample yielded the 14 T cell receptor beta chains listed below, sequenced in a study of cytomegalovirus exposure and HLA in healthy donors. Assay: immunoSEQ multiplex PCR; the TCRdb copy retains only in-frame clones and omits some. Of about 240,000 clones listed, more than 75% are singletons. The sequencing input was PBMCs. Source of these receptors: a woman aged 25 to 39 in good health and CMV-seropositive.

The rearrangement uses TRBV19 and TRBJ2-7; possible D gene TRBD1, 6 bases. The CDR3 loop spans 13 amino acids. Trimming removed 5 bases at V and 3 bases at J, with 11 bases between. Germline assignment: CDR1 LNHDA and CDR2 SQIVND (reference sequence). The DNA for the CDR3 is TGTGCCAGTAGTCCCGGGACAAACTACGAGCAGTACTTC. Protein product: CASSPGTNYEQYF. Complete variable domain (other parts from reference TRBV19 and TRBJ2-7): DGGITQSPKYLFRKEGQNVTLSCEQNLNHDAMYWYRQDPGQGLRLIYYSQIVNDFQKGDIAEGYSVSREKKESFPLTVTSAQKNPTAFYLCASSPGTNYEQYFGPGTRLTVT.

The chain carries TRBV28 and TRBJ1-1, with D perhaps matching TRBD1 (6 bases). Germline loops: CDR1 MDHEN, CDR2 SYDVKM. Trimming stripped 6 bases from V and 3 bases from J, with 20 bases between. The CDR3 spans 16 residues. The DNA for the CDR3 is TGTGCCAGCAGCTTGGTACCACGGACAGCCTACACTGAAGCTTTCTTT. This translates into CASSLVPRTAYTEAFF.

This clone was found once. The chain has TRBV10-3 and TRBJ2-3; 9 positions agree with TRBD2. The CDR3 consists of 14 residues. Germline CDR1 and CDR2: ENHRY and SYGVKD. V shed 7 bases, J shed 1 base, and the junction held 3 bases outside the gene matches. DNA for the CDR3: TGTGCCATCAAGGCGGGAGGGGGCACAGATACGCAGTATTTT. This encodes CAIKAGGGTDTQYF.

J is TRBJ1-1 and V is TRBV19; D is unclear. Trimming took off 3 bases at V and 1 base at J, with 9 bases between the two ends. CDR1 and CDR2 (germline): LNHDA, SQIVND (reference sequence). CDR3 length equals 14 residues. The DNA of the CDR3 is TGTGCCAGTAGTATTTGGGCCGGGAACACTGAAGCTTTCTTT. Protein sequence: CASSIWAGNTEAFF.

The V call is TRBV4-2, the J call TRBJ1-1; perhaps TRBD1 as D (5 bases). This CDR3 has 16 amino acids. In germline, CDR1 is LGHNA, CDR2 YNFKEQ. V was shortened by 0 bases and J by 4 bases, with 15 bases between the two germline ends. DNA for the CDR3: TGTGCCAGCAGCCAAGATTTGGGCTCGGGGGGCACTGAAGCTTTCTTT. It yields the protein CASSQDLGSGGTEAFF.

V gene TRBV6-1 combines with J gene TRBJ1-5; possible D gene TRBD1, 6 bases. This CDR3 region has 14 residues. Germline V gene lookup returns CDR1 MNHNS and CDR2 SASEGT. V was clipped by 6 bases and J by 4 bases, with 13 bases between them. CDR3 DNA sequence: TGTGCCAGCAGCTTTACCCAGGGGAATCAGCCCCAGCATTTT. Its translation: CASSFTQGNQPQHF.

This rearrangement joins TRBV11-2 to TRBJ2-7; D call uncertain. The CDR3 spans 13 residues. V was pared by 2 bases and J by 6 bases, with 11 bases between. Germline V gives CDR1 SGHAT, CDR2 FQNNGV. CDR3 coding DNA: TGTGCCAGCAGCTTAAGAGTAGCCGGCGAGCAGTACTTC. It translates to CASSLRVAGEQYF.

The chain is built from TRBV6-1 and TRBJ2-1, with TRBD2 as a possible D gene (6 bases). Per germline, CDR1 MNHNS and CDR2 SASEGT. Trimming took off 11 bases at V and 1 base at J, with 15 bases between the two ends. The CDR3 length is 14 residues. The CDR3 nucleotides read TGTGCCGGCAAGACTAGTCCTTCCTACAATGAGCAGTTCTTC. Translation gives CAGKTSPSYNEQFF.

In DNA form, the CDR3 reads TGTGCCAGCAGTTTACCCACACAGGAGAACTCCTACGAGCAGTACTTC. Protein sequence: CASSLPTQENSYEQYF. This chain connects TRBV28 to TRBJ2-7; D perhaps matches TRBD1 (5 bases). CDR1 is MDHEN and CDR2 is SYDVKM in the germline V gene. Trimming removed 2 bases from V and 0 bases from J, with 14 bases in between. This CDR3 region has 16 residues.

This rearrangement joins TRBV19 to TRBJ1-5; a weak D match, TRBD1 (6 bases). The CDR3 runs to 15 residues. Germline CDR1 and CDR2: LNHDA and SQIVND (reference sequence). Trimming left V 0 bases short and J 6 bases short, with 12 bases between. The CDR3: CASSIEPGAFQPQHF. CDR3 nucleotides: TGTGCCAGTAGTATAGAACCAGGGGCTTTTCAGCCCCAGCATTTT.

The J gene is TRBJ2-5, the V gene TRBV6-1; D is uncertain. Germline CDR1 is MNHNS and CDR2 is SASEGT. Trimming took 4 bases from V and 4 from J, leaving 16 bases between them. The CDR3 runs to 15 residues. CDR3 bases: TGTGCCAGCAGTGCGCTAGACCCCTTAAGAGAGACCCAGTACTTC. Translated: CASSALDPLRETQYF.

In this sample, this clone turned up once. The chain recombines TRBV2 with TRBJ1-1; a weak D match, TRBD1 (5 bases). The CDR3 spans 14 residues. Trimming left V 1 base short and J 6 bases short, with 12 bases between. The germline CDR1 and CDR2 sequences are SNHLY and FYNNEI. CDR3 coding DNA: TGTGCCAGCAGTGAAGAGGCAGGGAGGGCTGAAGCTTTCTTT. This gives the protein CASSEEAGRAEAFF.

The chain joins TRBV25-1 to TRBJ2-1; D might be TRBD2 (5 bases). This CDR3 comprises 15 residues. Germline V lookup: CDR1 MGHDK, CDR2 SYGVNS. Trimming took off 5 bases at V and 1 base at J, with 12 bases between the two ends. CDR3: CASSPAGYSYNEQFF. The CDR3, as DNA: TGTGCCAGCAGTCCCGCGGGCTATTCCTACAATGAGCAGTTCTTC.

This clone is a singleton in its sample. The chain employs TRBV12-2 and TRBJ2-7; TRBD1 was called by the table and not checked on the DNA. TRBV12-2 is described as a pseudogene. The CDR3 is 19 amino acids. The CDR3 sequence is CASRFLGQGRDKPFYEQYF. The DNA for the CDR3 is TGTGCAAGTCGCTTCTTAGGACAGGGCCGGGACAAGCCTTTCTACGAGCAGTACTTC.